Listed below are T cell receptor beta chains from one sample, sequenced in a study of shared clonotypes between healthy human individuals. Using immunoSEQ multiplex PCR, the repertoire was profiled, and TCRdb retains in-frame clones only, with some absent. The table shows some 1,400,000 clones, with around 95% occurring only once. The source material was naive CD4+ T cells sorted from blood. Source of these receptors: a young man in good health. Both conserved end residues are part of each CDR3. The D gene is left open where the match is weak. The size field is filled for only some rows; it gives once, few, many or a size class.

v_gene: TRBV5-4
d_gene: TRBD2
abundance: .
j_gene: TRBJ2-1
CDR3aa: CASSPEASGRNEQFF
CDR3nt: TGTGCCAGCAGCCCCGAGGCTAGCGGGAGGAATGAGCAGTTCTTC

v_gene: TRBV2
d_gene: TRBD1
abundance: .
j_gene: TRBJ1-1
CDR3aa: CASSFRDRLSEAFF
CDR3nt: TGTGCCAGCAGTTTCCGGGACAGGCTCTCTGAAGCTTTCTTT

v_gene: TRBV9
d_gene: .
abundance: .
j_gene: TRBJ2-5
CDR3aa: CASSPGGASETQYF
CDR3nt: TGTGCCAGCAGCCCAGGGGGGGCCTCCGAGACCCAGTACTTC

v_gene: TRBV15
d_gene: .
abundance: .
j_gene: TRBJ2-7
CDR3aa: CATSRDGPVYEQYF
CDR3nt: TGTGCCACCAGCAGAGATGGGCCCGTGTACGAGCAGTACTTC

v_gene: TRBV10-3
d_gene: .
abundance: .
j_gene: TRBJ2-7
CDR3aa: CAISFIEGEQYF
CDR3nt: TGTGCCATCAGCTTTATTGAAGGCGAGCAGTACTTC

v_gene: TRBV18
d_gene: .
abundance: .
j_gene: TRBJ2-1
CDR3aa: CASSPPTVSYNEQFF
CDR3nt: TGTGCCAGCTCACCACCGACGGTCTCCTACAATGAGCAGTTCTTC

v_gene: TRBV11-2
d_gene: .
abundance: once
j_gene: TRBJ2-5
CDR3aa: CASSLAPREETQYF
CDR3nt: TGTGCCAGCAGCTTAGCACCCAGAGAAGAGACCCAGTACTTC

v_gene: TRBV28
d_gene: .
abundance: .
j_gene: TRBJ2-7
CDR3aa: CASSLLVQGPPYEQYF
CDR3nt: TGTGCCAGCAGTTTATTGGTACAGGGCCCTCCCTACGAGCAGTACTTC

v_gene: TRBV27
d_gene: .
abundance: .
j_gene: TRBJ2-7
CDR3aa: CASSLNAGTGEQYF
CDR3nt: TGTGCCAGCAGTTTGAACGCGGGCACAGGCGAGCAGTACTTC

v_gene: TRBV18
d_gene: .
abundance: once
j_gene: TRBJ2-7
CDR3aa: CASSLRKQIFLEQYF
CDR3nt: TGTGCCAGCTCACTTCGGAAGCAGATCTTCCTCGAGCAGTACTTC

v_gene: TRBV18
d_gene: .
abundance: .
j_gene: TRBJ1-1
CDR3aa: CASSPRVVRDTEAFF
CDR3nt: TGTGCCAGCTCACCACGGGTCGTACGGGACACTGAAGCTTTCTTT

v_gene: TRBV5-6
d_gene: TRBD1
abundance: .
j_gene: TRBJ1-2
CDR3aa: CASSVGQAGYGYTF
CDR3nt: TGTGCCAGCAGCGTCGGACAGGCTGGCTATGGCTACACCTTC

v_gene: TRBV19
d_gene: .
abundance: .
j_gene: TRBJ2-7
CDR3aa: CASSISAGDHYEQYF
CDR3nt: TGTGCCAGTAGTATATCAGCAGGGGACCACTACGAGCAGTACTTC

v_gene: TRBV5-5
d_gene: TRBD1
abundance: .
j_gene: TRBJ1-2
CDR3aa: CASRDTGGGYGYTF
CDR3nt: TGTGCCAGCAGGGACACAGGGGGAGGGTATGGCTACACCTTC

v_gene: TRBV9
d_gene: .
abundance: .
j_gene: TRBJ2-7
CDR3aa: CASSVKHNGISEQYF
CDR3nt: TGTGCCAGCAGCGTAAAACATAACGGGATAAGCGAGCAGTACTTC

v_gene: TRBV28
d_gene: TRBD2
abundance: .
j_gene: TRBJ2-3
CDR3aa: CASSTSGPSTDTQYF
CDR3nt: TGTGCCAGCAGTACTAGCGGACCTAGCACAGATACGCAGTATTTT

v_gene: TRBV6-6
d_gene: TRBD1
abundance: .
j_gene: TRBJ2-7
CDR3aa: CASTGTGTGPYEQYF
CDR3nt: TGTGCCAGCACGGGAACCGGGACAGGACCCTACGAGCAGTACTTC

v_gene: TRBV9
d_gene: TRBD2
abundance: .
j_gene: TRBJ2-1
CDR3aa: CASSEGGRRAYNEQFF
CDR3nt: TGTGCCAGCAGCGAAGGCGGGAGAAGGGCCTACAATGAGCAGTTCTTC

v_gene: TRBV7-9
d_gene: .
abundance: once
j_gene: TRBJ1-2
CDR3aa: CASRLAAGTQGGYTF
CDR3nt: TGTGCCAGCAGACTAGCGGCTGGTACGCAAGGGGGCTACACCTTC

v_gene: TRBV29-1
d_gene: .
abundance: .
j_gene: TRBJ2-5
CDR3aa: CSVRPGETQYF
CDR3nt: TGCAGCGTTCGACCGGGAGAGACCCAGTACTTC

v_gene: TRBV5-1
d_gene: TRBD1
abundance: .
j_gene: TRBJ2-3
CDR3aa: CASSRDPTGSILDTQYF
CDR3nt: TGCGCCAGCAGCCGTGACCCGACAGGGTCCATTCTTGATACGCAGTATTTT

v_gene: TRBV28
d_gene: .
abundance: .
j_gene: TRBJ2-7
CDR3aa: CASSLWGRGQGANEQYF
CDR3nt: TGTGCCAGCAGTTTATGGGGACGCGGGCAAGGAGCGAACGAGCAGTACTTC

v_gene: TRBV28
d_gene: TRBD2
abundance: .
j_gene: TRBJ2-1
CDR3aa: CASSLGLAETLYNEQFF
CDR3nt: TGTGCCAGCAGTTTGGGGCTAGCGGAGACCCTCTACAATGAGCAGTTCTTC

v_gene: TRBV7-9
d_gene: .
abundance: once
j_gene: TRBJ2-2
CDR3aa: CASSRSGGHTGELFF
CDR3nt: TGTGCCAGCAGCCGCTCCGGCGGCCACACCGGGGAGCTGTTTTTT

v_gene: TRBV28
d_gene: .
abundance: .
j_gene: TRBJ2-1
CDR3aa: CASSWLALSSYNEQFF
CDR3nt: TGTGCCAGCAGTTGGTTAGCACTGAGCTCCTACAATGAGCAGTTCTTC

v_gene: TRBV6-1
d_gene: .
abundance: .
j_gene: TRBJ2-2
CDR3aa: CASSEDPNTGELFF
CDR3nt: TGTGCCAGCAGTGAGGACCCGAACACCGGGGAGCTGTTTTTT

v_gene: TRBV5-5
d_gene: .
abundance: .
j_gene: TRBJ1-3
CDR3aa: CASSNWGGGNTIYF
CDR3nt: TGTGCCAGCAGCAACTGGGGAGGGGGAAACACCATATATTTT

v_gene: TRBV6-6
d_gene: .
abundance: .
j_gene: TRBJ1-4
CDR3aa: CASSYSGFLEKLFF
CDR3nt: TGTGCCAGCAGTTACTCGGGGTTTTTAGAAAAACTGTTTTTT

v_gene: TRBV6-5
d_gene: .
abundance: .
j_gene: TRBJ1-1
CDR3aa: CASSYKGVAFF
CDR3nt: TGTGCCAGCAGTTACAAGGGGGTAGCTTTCTTT

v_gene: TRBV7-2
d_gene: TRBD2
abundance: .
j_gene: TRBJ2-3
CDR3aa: CASSLGLAGGTDTQYF
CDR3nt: TGTGCCAGCAGCTTAGGACTAGCGGGAGGCACAGATACGCAGTATTTT

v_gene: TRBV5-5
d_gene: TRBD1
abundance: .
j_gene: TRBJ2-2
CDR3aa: CASSRPGQGTSGELFF
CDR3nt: TGTGCCAGCAGCCGTCCGGGACAGGGGACGTCCGGGGAGCTGTTTTTT

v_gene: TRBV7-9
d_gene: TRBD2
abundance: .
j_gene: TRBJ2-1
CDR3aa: CASSARLAGENEQFF
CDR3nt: TGTGCCAGCAGCGCTCGACTAGCGGGAGAAAATGAGCAGTTCTTC

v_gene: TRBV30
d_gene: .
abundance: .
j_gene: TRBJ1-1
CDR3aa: CAWSAMVGGEAFF
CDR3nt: TGTGCCTGGAGCGCGATGGTAGGGGGTGAAGCTTTCTTT

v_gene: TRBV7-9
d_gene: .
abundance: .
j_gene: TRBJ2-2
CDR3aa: CASSDPGTANTGELFF
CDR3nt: TGTGCCAGCAGCGACCCCGGGACTGCGAACACCGGGGAGCTGTTTTTT

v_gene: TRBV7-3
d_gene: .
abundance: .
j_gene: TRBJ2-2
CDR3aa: CASSRIHTGELFF
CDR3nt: TGTGCCAGCAGCCGGATACACACCGGGGAGCTGTTTTTT

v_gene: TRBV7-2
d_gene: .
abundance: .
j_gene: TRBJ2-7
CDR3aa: CASSLKGGTGYEQYF
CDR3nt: TGTGCCAGCAGCTTGAAGGGGGGAACAGGGTACGAGCAGTACTTC

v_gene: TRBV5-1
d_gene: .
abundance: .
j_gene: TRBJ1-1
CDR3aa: CASSLERALTEAFF
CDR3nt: TGCGCCAGCAGCTTGGAGAGGGCTCTGACTGAAGCTTTCTTT

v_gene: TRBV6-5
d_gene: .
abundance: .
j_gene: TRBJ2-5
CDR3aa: CASRGARRETQYF
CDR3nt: TGTGCCTCCAGGGGCGCAAGGCGGGAGACCCAGTACTTC

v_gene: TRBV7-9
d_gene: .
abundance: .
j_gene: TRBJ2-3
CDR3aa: CASSETADTQYF
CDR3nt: TGTGCCAGCAGCGAGACAGCTGATACGCAGTATTTT

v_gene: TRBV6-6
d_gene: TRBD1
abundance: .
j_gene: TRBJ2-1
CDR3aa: CASSYSGQGARNEQFF
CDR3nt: TGTGCCAGCAGTTACTCGGGACAGGGGGCTCGTAATGAGCAGTTCTTC

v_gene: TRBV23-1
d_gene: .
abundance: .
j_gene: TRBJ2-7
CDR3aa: CASSQHNWTGRSSYEQYF
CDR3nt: TGCGCCAGCAGTCAACATAATTGGACGGGACGGAGCTCCTACGAGCAGTACTTC

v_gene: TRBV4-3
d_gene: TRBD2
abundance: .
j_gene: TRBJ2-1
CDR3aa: CASSQVLAGGPYNEQFF
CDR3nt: TGCGCCAGCAGCCAAGTACTAGCGGGAGGGCCCTACAATGAGCAGTTCTTC

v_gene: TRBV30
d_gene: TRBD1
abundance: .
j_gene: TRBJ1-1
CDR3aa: CAWSRPEQGVTEAFF
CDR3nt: TGTGCCTGGAGCCGCCCGGAACAGGGGGTCACTGAAGCTTTCTTT

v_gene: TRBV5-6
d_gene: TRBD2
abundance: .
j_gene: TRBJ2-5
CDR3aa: CASKNRVLAVRRAGQYF
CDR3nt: TGTGCCAGCAAAAACCGAGTACTAGCGGTGCGACGAGCAGGGCAGTACTTC

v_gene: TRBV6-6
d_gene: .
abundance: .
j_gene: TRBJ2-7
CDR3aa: CASSYEAALSYEQYF
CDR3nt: TGTGCCAGCAGTTACGAAGCGGCCCTCTCCTACGAGCAGTACTTC

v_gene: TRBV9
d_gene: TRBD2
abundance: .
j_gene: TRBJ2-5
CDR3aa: CASSNPSGNLQETQYF
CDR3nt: TGTGCCAGCAGCAATCCTAGCGGGAACCTCCAAGAGACCCAGTACTTC

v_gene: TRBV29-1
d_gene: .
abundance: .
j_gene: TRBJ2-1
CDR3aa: CSVERWGNEQFF
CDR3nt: TGCAGCGTTGAACGATGGGGAAATGAGCAGTTCTTC

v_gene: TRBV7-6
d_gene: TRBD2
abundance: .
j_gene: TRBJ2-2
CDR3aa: CASSTLAGEKTGELFF
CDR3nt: TGTGCCAGCAGCACCCTAGCGGGAGAGAAAACCGGGGAGCTGTTTTTT

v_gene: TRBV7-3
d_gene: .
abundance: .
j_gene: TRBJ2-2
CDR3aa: CASSSRLDPPNTGELFF
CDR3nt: TGTGCCAGCAGCTCCAGACTGGACCCCCCTAACACCGGGGAGCTGTTTTTT

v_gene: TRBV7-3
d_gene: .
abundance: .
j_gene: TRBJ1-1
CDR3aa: CASSLYENTEAFF
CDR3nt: TGTGCCAGCAGCTTATATGAGAACACTGAAGCTTTCTTT

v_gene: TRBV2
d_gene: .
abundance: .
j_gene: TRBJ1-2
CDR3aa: CASSEGFDYGYTF
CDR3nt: TGTGCCAGCAGTGAAGGGTTTGACTATGGCTACACCTTC